Presented here are 21 T cell receptor beta chains from one specimen sequenced in a study of control samples from healthy donors and cancer patients. Measured with immunoSEQ multiplex PCR; TCRdb has only the in-frame clones, and not every one. Here the sample spans 150,000 or so clones, around 96% being singletons. The sequenced sample consisted of blood. These receptors were collected from a man aged 40-50 years in good health.

V and J are TRBV25-1 and TRBJ1-1; no clear D gene. The V and J ends lost 1 base and 1 base respectively, with 10 bases between them. Per the germline V gene, CDR1 is MGHDK and CDR2 is SYGVNS. CDR3 size: 15 residues. CDR3 amino acids: CASSEFTLPNTEAFF. For the CDR3, the DNA is TGTGCCAGCAGTGAATTTACACTTCCGAACACTGAAGCTTTCTTT.

The chain employs TRBV14 and TRBJ1-1; D gene ambiguous. V lost 4 bases and J lost 2, with 17 bases in between. Looked up from germline, CDR1 is SGHDN and CDR2 is FVKESK. The CDR3 has 16 residues. The CDR3 loop is CASSRDRREGNTEAFF. In DNA, the CDR3 is TGTGCCAGCAGCCGCGACCGAAGGGAAGGAAACACTGAAGCTTTCTTT.

The chain is built from TRBV7-9 and TRBJ2-1; TRBD1 matches at 8 bases. This CDR3 has 14 residues. J lost 7 bases, V lost 1 base, and 3 bases had no gene match. CDR1 and CDR2 (germline): SEHNR, FQNEAQ (reference sequence). In DNA, the CDR3 is TGTGCCAGCAGCTTAGGGGACAGGAGAAATGAGCAGTTCTTC. Encoded protein: CASSLGDRRNEQFF. Full variable domain (rest looked up from reference TRBV7-9 and TRBJ2-1): DTGVSQNPRHKITKRGQNVTFRCDPISEHNRLYWYRQTLGQGPEFLTYFQNEAQLEKSRLLSDRFSAERPKGSFSTLEIQRTEQGDSAMYLCASSLGDRRNEQFFGPGTRLTVL.

The chain carries TRBV5-1 and TRBJ1-4; TRBD1 agrees at 9 bases. Germline loops: CDR1 SGHRS, CDR2 YFSETQ. The CDR3 spans 15 residues. Unmatched junction bases numbered 7, after V lost 4 bases and J lost 6 bases. This CDR3 is CASSQGTGRDEKLFF. CDR3 DNA sequence: TGCGCCAGCAGCCAAGGGACAGGGAGGGATGAAAAACTGTTTTTT.

This chain joins TRBV3-1 (or the pseudogene TRBV3-2) and TRBJ2-2; 8 nucleotides line up with TRBD1. The length of the CDR3 is 16 residues. V lost 1 base to trimming and J lost 5 bases; unmatched junction nucleotides: 6. Germline loops: CDR1 LGHDT, CDR2 YNNKEL (reference sequence). CDR3 in DNA: TGTGCCAGCAGCCAAGGCGGGACAGGTGGAACCGGGGAGCTGTTTTTT. It yields the protein CASSQGGTGGTGELFF.

This clone appeared a single time. In DNA, the CDR3 is TGCAGCGGGGAAACAGAGACCACTGAAGCTTTCTTT. Protein product: CSGETETTEAFF. The chain has TRBV29-1 and TRBJ1-1; D is unclear. The CDR3 is made up of 12 amino acids. Germline V CDR1 and CDR2: SQVTM, ANQGSEA. Trimming left V 7 bases short and J 4 bases short, with 13 bases between. Full variable domain (remainder filled in from reference TRBV29-1 and TRBJ1-1): SAVISQKPSRDICQRGTSLTIQCQVDSQVTMMFWYRQQPGQSLTLIATANQGSEATYESGFVIDKFPISRPNLTFSTLTVSNMSPEDSSIYLCSGETETTEAFFGQGTRLTVV.

The V gene is TRBV10-3, the J gene TRBJ2-2, with TRBD1 matching over 7 bases. After removal of 6 bases from V and 2 bases from J, the junction contained 3 bases not matched to a gene. This CDR3 comprises 14 residues. Germline V gene sequence: CDR1 ENHRY, CDR2 SYGVKD. CDR3 nucleotides: TGTGCCATCAGGAGGGACAGTAACACCGGGGAGCTGTTTTTT. Translated, it gives CAIRRDSNTGELFF.

DNA of the CDR3: TGTGCCAGCAGTGATTTCCGGGGCTTTAAGAAGCACACTGAAGCTTTCTTT. Protein product: CASSDFRGFKKHTEAFF. The chain is built from TRBV6-4 and TRBJ1-1, with a weak D call TRBD1 (5 bases). Germline V gene data show CDR1 as MRHNA and CDR2 as SNTAGT. Trimming shortened V by 3 bases and J by 3 bases, and 20 bases separated the two germline ends. CDR3 length: 17 residues.

V usage is TRBV6-1 and J usage is TRBJ1-5, with D possibly matching TRBD1 (6 bases). CDR3 size: 13 residues. Germline V lookup: CDR1 MNHNS, CDR2 SASEGT. V was trimmed by 2 bases and J by 6 bases, leaving 8 bases between them. This chain's CDR3 is CASSERGTQPQHF. CDR3 coding DNA: TGTGCCAGCAGTGAAAGGGGGACTCAGCCCCAGCATTTT.

This chain links TRBV29-1 with TRBJ1-1, with D perhaps matching TRBD1 (5 bases). The CDR3 is made up of 13 amino acids. The germline V and J ends were trimmed by 4 bases and 6 bases, with 15 bases remaining between them. Germline V gene sequence: CDR1 SQVTM, CDR2 ANQGSEA. CDR3 DNA sequence: TGCAGCGTTGCGAGGGGCCGAGGGGCTGAAGCTTTCTTT. Translation gives CSVARGRGAEAFF. Full variable domain (outside the CDR3, taken from reference TRBV29-1 and TRBJ1-1): SAVISQKPSRDICQRGTSLTIQCQVDSQVTMMFWYRQQPGQSLTLIATANQGSEATYESGFVIDKFPISRPNLTFSTLTVSNMSPEDSSIYLCSVARGRGAEAFFGQGTRLTVV.

V gene TRBV11-2 combines with J gene TRBJ2-3; D ambiguous. V lost 0 bases to trimming and J lost 0 bases, with 13 bases between them. This CDR3 contains 17 residues. Per the germline V gene, CDR1 is SGHAT and CDR2 is FQNNGV. CDR3 DNA sequence: TGTGCCAGCAGCTTAGACCGGGTTCACCCTAGCACAGATACGCAGTATTTT. Protein sequence: CASSLDRVHPSTDTQYF. Full variable domain (rest looked up from reference TRBV11-2 and TRBJ2-3): EAGVAQSPRYKIIEKRQSVAFWCNPISGHATLYWYQQILGQGPKLLIQFQNNGVVDDSQLPKDRFSAERLKGVDSTLKIQPAKLEDSAVYLCASSLDRVHPSTDTQYFGPGTRLTVL.

The chain uses TRBV11-2 and TRBJ2-5; perhaps TRBD2 as D (7 bases). The V end was cut by 1 base, the J end by 4 bases, with 13 bases between. Per the germline V gene, CDR1 is SGHAT and CDR2 is FQNNGV. This CDR3 has 15 residues. As DNA, the CDR3 is TGTGCCAGCAGCTTAGGGTGGAGGGGGGGAGAGACCCAGTACTTC. Its translation is CASSLGWRGGETQYF.

The chain uses TRBV19 and TRBJ1-1; D remains ambiguous. Germline assignment: CDR1 LNHDA and CDR2 SQIVND (reference sequence). V was shortened by 5 bases and J by 5 bases, with 9 bases between the two germline ends. The CDR3 runs 12 residues. The CDR3 bases are TGTGCCAGTAGTCTCGGCCGGACTGAAGCTTTCTTT. This translates into CASSLGRTEAFF.

The chain couples TRBV5-6 to TRBJ2-1, with a weak D call TRBD1 (6 bases). The CDR3 consists of 14 residues. Per germline, CDR1 SGHDT and CDR2 YYEEEE. V was shortened by 2 bases and J by 10 bases, with 16 bases between the two germline ends. The CDR3 nucleotides read TGTGCCAGCAGCTTCGGATACCAGGGACACGAGCAGTTCTTC. It is translated as CASSFGYQGHEQFF.

The rearrangement joins TRBV19 to TRBJ1-5, with 11 bases that match TRBD1. Germline CDR1 and CDR2: LNHDA and SQIVND (reference sequence). This CDR3 is built from 15 residues. The junction had 5 bases not matched to a gene; V was cut back by 8 bases and J by 2 bases. CDR3 in amino acids: CASEDRGPGNQPQHF. In DNA form, the CDR3 reads TGTGCCAGTGAGGACAGGGGGCCAGGCAATCAGCCCCAGCATTTT.

V gene TRBV5-6 combines with J gene TRBJ2-7, with TRBD1 as a possible D gene (6 bases). With 3 bases removed from V and 2 bases from J, the gap between germline ends came to 18 bases. Germline CDR1 is SGHDT and CDR2 is YYEEEE. The CDR3 has 16 amino acids. CDR3 region: CASSSLGAQGTYEQYF. The CDR3, as DNA: TGTGCCAGCAGCTCCCTTGGGGCACAGGGAACCTACGAGCAGTACTTC.

J is TRBJ1-1 and V is TRBV5-1, with D uncertain. The CDR3 has 14 amino acids. CDR1 SGHRS and CDR2 YFSETQ come from the germline V gene. V was trimmed by 0 bases and J by 6 bases, leaving 12 bases between them. In nucleotides, the CDR3 is TGCGCCAGCAGCTTGGCAGCATTTGGGCCTGAAGCTTTCTTT. Protein: CASSLAAFGPEAFF.

The CDR3 DNA follows: TGTGCCAGCAGCCATGTTTGGGGGAGCCCTGAAGCTTTCTTT. Encoded protein: CASSHVWGSPEAFF. The chain has TRBV3-1 (or the pseudogene TRBV3-2) and TRBJ1-1; weak D call: TRBD1 (5 bases). CDR1 and CDR2 (germline): LGHDT, YNNKEL (reference sequence). This CDR3 comprises 14 residues. Trimming left V 3 bases short and J 6 bases short, with 14 bases between.

The J gene is TRBJ1-1, the V gene TRBV30, with a weak D call TRBD1 (5 bases). This CDR3 is built from 12 residues. Germline CDR1 is GTSNPN and CDR2 is SVGIG (reference sequence). V shed 0 bases and J shed 6 bases, with 8 bases lying between them. The CDR3 DNA is TGTGCCTGGAGTGTACGGGGCTCTGAAGCTTTCTTT. It yields the protein CAWSVRGSEAFF.

This clone was detected ten times or more. The DNA for the CDR3 is TGTGCCAGCTCAAAAGCGGCGGGTCCCTCCTACGAGCAGTACTTC. It yields the protein CASSKAAGPSYEQYF. This chain connects TRBV6-5 to TRBJ2-7; weak D call: TRBD2 (5 bases). Germline CDR1 and CDR2: MNHEY and SVGAGI. The CDR3 loop spans 15 amino acids. V gave up 8 bases and J gave up 0 bases, with 17 bases separating them.

The J gene is TRBJ1-3, the V gene TRBV6-1; D is perhaps TRBD1 (5 bases). CDR1 is MNHNS, CDR2 SASEGT, per germline. The ends were cut back, 1 base at V and 1 base at J, with 8 bases in the middle. CDR3 size: 15 residues. In nucleotides, the CDR3 is TGTGCCAGCAGTGAAGGACGGACATCTGGAAACACCATATATTTT. Residues: CASSEGRTSGNTIYF.